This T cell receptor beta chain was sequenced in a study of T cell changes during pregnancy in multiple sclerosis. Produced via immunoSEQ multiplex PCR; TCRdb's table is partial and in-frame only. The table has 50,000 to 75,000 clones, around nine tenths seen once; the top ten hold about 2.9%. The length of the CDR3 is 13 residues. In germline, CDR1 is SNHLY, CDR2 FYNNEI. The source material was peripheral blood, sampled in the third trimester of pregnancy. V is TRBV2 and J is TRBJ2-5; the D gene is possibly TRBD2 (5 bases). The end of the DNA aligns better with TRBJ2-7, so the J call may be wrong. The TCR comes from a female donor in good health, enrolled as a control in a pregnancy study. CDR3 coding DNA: TGTGCCAGCAGTAGCGGCCCCTCGGCCGAGCAGTACTTC. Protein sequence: CASSSGPSAEQYF.